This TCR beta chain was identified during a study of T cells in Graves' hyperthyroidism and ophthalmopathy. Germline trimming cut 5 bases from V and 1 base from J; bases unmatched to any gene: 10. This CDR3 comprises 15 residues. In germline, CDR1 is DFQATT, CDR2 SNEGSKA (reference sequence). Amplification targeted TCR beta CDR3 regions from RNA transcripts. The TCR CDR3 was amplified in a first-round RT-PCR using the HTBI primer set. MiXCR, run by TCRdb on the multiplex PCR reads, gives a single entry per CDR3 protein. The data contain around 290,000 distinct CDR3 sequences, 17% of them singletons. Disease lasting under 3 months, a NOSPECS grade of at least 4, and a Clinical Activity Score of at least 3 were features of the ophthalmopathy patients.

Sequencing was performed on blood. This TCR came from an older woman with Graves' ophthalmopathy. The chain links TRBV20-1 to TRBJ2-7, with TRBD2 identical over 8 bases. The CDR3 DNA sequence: TGCAGTGCTGAGAATTCTGAGCGGGAGTCCTACGAGCAGTACTTC. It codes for CSAENSERESYEQYF.